Sequencing of this T cell receptor beta chain was carried out in a study of OX40 agonist ivuxolimab in advanced cancers. Turning to the study itself: Patients assigned to dose escalation were diagnosed with hepatocellular carcinoma, melanoma, renal cell or head and neck cancer. Points from the study as a whole: Averaging showed that CD8+ T cells had more expanded clones than CD4+ did. With doses of 0.1-3.0 mg/kg, partial responders showed among the lowest clonal expansion.

Measured with immunoSEQ multiplex PCR; TCRdb has only the in-frame clones, and not every one. The sample carries tens of thousands of clones, 93% recorded once. Notes on this clone: No antigen is known for it.

With 2 bases removed from V and 4 bases from J, the gap between germline ends came to 12 bases. Germline loops: CDR1 MGHRA, CDR2 YSYEKL. The CDR3 consists of 14 residues. The source material was CD4+ or CD8+ T cells sorted from blood, sampled in a trial of the OX40 agonist ivuxolimab. The chain employs TRBV4-1 and TRBJ2-7, with D uncertain. The receptor was derived from an adult with an advanced solid tumor such as melanoma, head and neck, liver or kidney cancer. The CDR3 reads CASSQTPSEYEQYF. CDR3 in DNA: TGCGCCAGCAGCCAAACACCTTCCGAATACGAGCAGTACTTC.